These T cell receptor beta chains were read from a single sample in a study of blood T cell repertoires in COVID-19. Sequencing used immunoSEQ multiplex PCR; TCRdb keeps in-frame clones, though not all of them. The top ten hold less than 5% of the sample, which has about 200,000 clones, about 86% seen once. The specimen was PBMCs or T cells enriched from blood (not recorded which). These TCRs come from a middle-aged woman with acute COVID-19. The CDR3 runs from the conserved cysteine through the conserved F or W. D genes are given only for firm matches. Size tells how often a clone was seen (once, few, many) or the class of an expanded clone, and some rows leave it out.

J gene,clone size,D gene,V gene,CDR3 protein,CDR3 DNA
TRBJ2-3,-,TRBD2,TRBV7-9,CASSSRTSGTTDTQYF,TGTGCCAGCAGCTCCCGGACTAGCGGGACGACAGATACGCAGTATTTT
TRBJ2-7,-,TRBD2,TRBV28,CASSPRVAGYEQYF,TGTGCCAGCAGTCCAAGGGTAGCGGGTTACGAGCAGTACTTC
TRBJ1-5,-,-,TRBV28,CASSLDSEGNQPQHF,TGTGCCAGCAGTTTAGACTCCGAGGGCAATCAGCCCCAGCATTTT
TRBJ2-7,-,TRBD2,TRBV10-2,CASSEEPSGIKGEQYF,TGCGCCAGCAGTGAAGAACCTAGCGGGATAAAGGGCGAGCAGTACTTC
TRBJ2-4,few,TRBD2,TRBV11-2,CASSFPGLADKNIQYF,TGTGCCAGCAGCTTCCCGGGACTAGCAGACAAAAACATTCAGTACTTC
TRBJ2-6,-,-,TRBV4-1,CASSQERGGQGFSGANVLTF,TGCGCCAGCAGCCAAGAGCGGGGGGGACAGGGGTTCTCTGGGGCCAACGTCCTGACTTTC
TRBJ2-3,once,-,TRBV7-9,CASSLARGLADTQYF,TGTGCCAGCAGCTTAGCGAGAGGGCTCGCAGATACGCAGTATTTT
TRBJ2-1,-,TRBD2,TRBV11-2,CASSFFSGGGNEQFF,TGTGCCAGCAGCTTCTTTAGCGGGGGGGGCAATGAGCAGTTCTTC
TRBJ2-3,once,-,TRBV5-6,CASFRVSTDTQYF,TGTGCCAGCTTCCGCGTTAGCACAGATACGCAGTATTTT
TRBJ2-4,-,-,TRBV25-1,CASSYGNIQYF,TGTGCCAGCAGTTACGGGAACATTCAGTACTTC
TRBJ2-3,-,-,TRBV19,CASSIATDTQYF,TGTGCCAGTAGTATAGCAACAGATACGCAGTATTTT
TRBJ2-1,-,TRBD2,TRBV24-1,CATSEWTSGSYNEQFF,TGTGCCACCAGTGAGTGGACTAGCGGGAGCTACAATGAGCAGTTCTTC
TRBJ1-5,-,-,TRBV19,CASSPQTGLNQPQHF,TGTGCCAGTAGTCCTCAGACAGGCCTCAATCAGCCCCAGCATTTT
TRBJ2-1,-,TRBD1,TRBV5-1,CASSLGGTGGNEQFF,TGCGCCAGCAGCCTTGGAGGGACAGGCGGTAATGAGCAGTTCTTC
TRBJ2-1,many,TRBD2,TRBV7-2,CASSFWGGNEQFF,TGTGCCAGCAGCTTTTGGGGGGGTAATGAGCAGTTCTTC
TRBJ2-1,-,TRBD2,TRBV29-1,CSVEAGVNDEQFF,TGCAGCGTTGAGGCGGGAGTTAACGATGAGCAGTTCTTC
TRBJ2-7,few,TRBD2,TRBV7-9,CARPIRAGTSGRGEQYF,TGTGCCAGACCCATAAGAGCCGGGACTAGCGGGAGGGGCGAGCAGTACTTC
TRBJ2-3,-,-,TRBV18,CASSQRETTDTQYF,TGTGCCAGCTCACAACGGGAAACCACAGATACGCAGTATTTT
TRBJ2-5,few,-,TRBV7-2,CASSLVPGTPETQYF,TGTGCCAGCAGCTTAGTGCCGGGGACTCCGGAGACCCAGTACTTC
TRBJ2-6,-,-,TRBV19,CASRRAGANVLTF,TGTGCCAGTAGGAGGGCTGGGGCCAACGTCCTGACTTTC
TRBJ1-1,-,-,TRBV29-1,CSGLGRWAVNTEAFF,TGCAGCGGTTTGGGCAGATGGGCAGTGAACACTGAAGCTTTCTTT
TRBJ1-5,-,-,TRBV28,CASSFGGPMVPQHF,TGTGCCAGCAGTTTCGGGGGGCCCATGGTGCCCCAGCATTTT
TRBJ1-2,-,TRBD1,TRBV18,CAPDLKGADGYGYTF,TGTGCCCCCGATTTAAAGGGGGCGGATGGCTATGGCTACACCTTC
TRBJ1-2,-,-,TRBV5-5,CASSWTADYYTF,TGTGCCAGCAGTTGGACAGCAGACTACTACACCTTC
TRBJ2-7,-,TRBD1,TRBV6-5,CASSYRGDRPTNQYF,TGTGCCAGCAGTTACAGGGGGGACAGGCCTACGAATCAGTACTTC
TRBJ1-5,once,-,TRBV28,CASSLRAGSQPQHF,TGTGCCAGCAGTTTGAGGGCTGGAAGTCAGCCCCAGCATTTT
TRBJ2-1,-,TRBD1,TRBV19,CASRFSGQGITYNEQFF,TGTGCCAGTCGCTTCTCGGGACAGGGAATAACCTACAATGAGCAGTTCTTC
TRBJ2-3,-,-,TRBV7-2,CASRRLAGDTDTQYF,TGTGCCAGCAGGAGACTAGCAGGGGACACAGATACGCAGTATTTT
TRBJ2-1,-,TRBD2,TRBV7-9,CASSPPLAGGPGDEQFF,TGTGCCAGCAGCCCACCCCTAGCGGGAGGGCCGGGGGATGAGCAGTTCTTC